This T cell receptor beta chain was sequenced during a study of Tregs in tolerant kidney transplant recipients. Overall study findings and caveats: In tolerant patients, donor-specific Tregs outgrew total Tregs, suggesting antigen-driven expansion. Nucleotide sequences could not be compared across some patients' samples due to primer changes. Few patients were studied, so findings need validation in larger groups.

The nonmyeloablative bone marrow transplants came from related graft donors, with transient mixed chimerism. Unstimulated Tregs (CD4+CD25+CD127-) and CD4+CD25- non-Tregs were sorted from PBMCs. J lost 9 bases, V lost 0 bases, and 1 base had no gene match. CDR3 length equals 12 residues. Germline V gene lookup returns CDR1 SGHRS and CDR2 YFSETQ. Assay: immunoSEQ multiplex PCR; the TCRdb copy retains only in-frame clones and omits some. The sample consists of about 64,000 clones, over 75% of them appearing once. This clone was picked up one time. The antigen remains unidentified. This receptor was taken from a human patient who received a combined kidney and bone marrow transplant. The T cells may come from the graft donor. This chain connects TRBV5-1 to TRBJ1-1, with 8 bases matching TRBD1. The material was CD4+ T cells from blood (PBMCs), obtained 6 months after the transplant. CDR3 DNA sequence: TGCGCCAGCAGCTTGGACAGGGGGAAAGCTTTCTTT. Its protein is CASSLDRGKAFF.